This T cell receptor beta chain derives from a study of radiotherapy plus CTLA-4 blockade in lung cancer. Germline V gene sequence: CDR1 LNHNV, CDR2 YYDKDF (reference sequence). V shed 0 bases and J shed 3 bases, with 12 bases lying between them. This CDR3 region has 15 residues. Patients in the study, people with chemo-refractory metastatic non-small-cell lung cancer, received focal radiation plus ipilimumab CTLA-4 blockade. Method: immunoSEQ multiplex PCR; TCRdb's copy keeps in-frame clones and lacks some. The table shows roughly 75,000 clones, with roughly four fifths occurring only once. The rearrangement uses TRBV15 and TRBJ2-7; perhaps TRBD1 as D (5 bases). The sequence was obtained from a human donor with non-small cell lung cancer who had stable disease on radiotherapy plus ipilimumab. Material: peripheral blood, obtained from a patient treated with radiotherapy plus ipilimumab. CDR3 coding DNA: TGTGCCACCAGCAGAGATCTGACAGCCAGCTACGAGCAGTACTTC. Encoded protein: CATSRDLTASYEQYF.